A selection of T cell receptor beta chains follows, all from one sample in a study of control samples from healthy donors and cancer patients. TCRdb's table, derived via immunoSEQ multiplex PCR, lists solely in-frame clones and lacks some. The table shows about 90,000 clones, with just over 90% occurring only once. The sequenced material came from blood. These receptor sequences come from a woman aged 18-29 years in good health. Both conserved end residues are part of each CDR3. The D gene is left open where the match is weak. Some rows have no size entry. The others give once, few or many, or a class for an expanded clone.

V	size	D	J	DNA	CDR3
TRBV7-9	-	-	TRBJ1-2	TGTGCCAGCAGTTGGTCGGGGGCCGGCGGCTACACCTTC	CASSWSGAGGYTF
TRBV3-1/TRBV3-2	-	-	TRBJ1-6	TGTGCCAGCAGCCAAGACAGAGATTCACCCCTCCACTTT	CASSQDRDSPLHF
TRBV21-1	once	-	TRBJ2-2	TGTGCCAGCAGCAAATTTTTTGGGATATTTTTGTCAGGGGACACCGGGGAGCTGTTTTTT	CASSKFFGIFLSGDTGELFF
TRBV19	-	-	TRBJ1-2	TGTGCCAGTAGTACACGGGACACCGGCTATGGCTACACCTTC	CASSTRDTGYGYTF
TRBV6-5	-	-	TRBJ1-4	TGTGCCAGGGGGGGCGTCTGTAATGAAAAACTGTTTTTT	CARGGVCNEKLFF
TRBV10-1	-	-	TRBJ1-5	TGCGCCAGCAGTGACTACGGGGGATCGGTGCCCCAGCATTTT	CASSDYGGSVPQHF
TRBV19	once	-	TRBJ1-2	TGTGCCAGTACCTCCAGTTTCTATGGCTACACCTTC	CASTSSFYGYTF
TRBV5-5	-	-	TRBJ2-7	TGTGCCAGCAGCTTGGAGACGAAGCAGTACTTC	CASSLETKQYF
TRBV4-1	-	TRBD2	TRBJ2-2	TGCGCCAGCAGCCCGTCTAGCGGGGGGGCCGAAGGGGAGCTGTTTTTT	CASSPSSGGAEGELFF
TRBV5-4	-	-	TRBJ1-6	TGTGCCAGCAGCTCTAATCGGGGCGGGGACTCACCCCTCCACTTT	CASSSNRGGDSPLHF
TRBV7-8	-	TRBD1	TRBJ1-1	TGTGCCAGCAGCCGAAAAGGACAGGCCGTAGCGAACACTGAAGCTTTCTTT	CASSRKGQAVANTEAFF
TRBV19	-	-	TRBJ1-2	TGTGCCAGTGCAGGACTAAACTATGGCTACACCTTC	CASAGLNYGYTF
TRBV5-6	-	-	TRBJ1-1	TGTGCCAGCAGCCTCCTGGCCGACACTGAAGCTTTCTTT	CASSLLADTEAFF
TRBV2	-	-	TRBJ2-1	TGTGCCAGTAGAAGCGGATCCTACAATGAGCAGTTCTTC	CASRSGSYNEQFF
TRBV19	once	-	TRBJ1-4	TGTGCCAGTAGTATGGAGGCCGCCCTCTCAGGGAGGGAAAAACTGTTTTTT	CASSMEAALSGREKLFF
TRBV9	-	TRBD2	TRBJ2-3	TGTGCCAGCAGCGCGCGGGGGGCCGAAGCAGATACGCAGTATTTT	CASSARGAEADTQYF
TRBV3-1/TRBV3-2	few	-	TRBJ1-1	TGTGCCAGCAGCCCCTACGATAAAGGGTTGGGGACTGAAGCTTTCTTT	CASSPYDKGLGTEAFF
TRBV19	-	TRBD2	TRBJ2-1	TGTGCCAGTAGTATACAGGGGACTAGCGGGGGTGATGAGCAGTTCTTC	CASSIQGTSGGDEQFF
TRBV7-7	-	-	TRBJ2-5	TGTGCCAGCAGCTTAGAACCTCAGGGAATGGGGACCCAGTACTTC	CASSLEPQGMGTQYF
TRBV4-1	-	TRBD1	TRBJ2-3	TGCGCCAGCAGCCAGTCGACAGGGGTTTCGCAGTATTTT	CASSQSTGVSQYF
TRBV5-6	-	TRBD1	TRBJ1-5	TGTGCCAGCAGCCTCACAGGGGGGAATCAGCCCCAGCATTTT	CASSLTGGNQPQHF
TRBV7-9	-	-	TRBJ1-2	TGTGCCAGCAGCTTGTTGAAAGGTGGCTACACCTTC	CASSLLKGGYTF
TRBV7-9	-	-	TRBJ1-1	TGTGCCAGCAGCTTCGACGGATACACTGAAGCTTTCTTT	CASSFDGYTEAFF
TRBV12-3/TRBV12-4	-	-	TRBJ1-1	TGTGCCAGCAGTTCTAACTTGGACACTGAAGCTTTCTTT	CASSSNLDTEAFF
TRBV6-1	-	TRBD1	TRBJ2-4	TGTGCCAGCAGTGATCGGACAGGGGGCATGGACATTCAGTACTTC	CASSDRTGGMDIQYF
TRBV19	-	TRBD1	TRBJ2-1	TGTGCCAGTAGTGCCCCGGACAGGGGCAATGAGCAGTTCTTC	CASSAPDRGNEQFF
TRBV15	-	TRBD1	TRBJ1-6	TGTGCCACCAGCGTTAAGACAGGGAGCTCCTATAATTCACCCCTCCACTTT	CATSVKTGSSYNSPLHF
TRBV3-1/TRBV3-2	-	-	TRBJ1-2	TGTGCCAGCAGAGGGCAAGCCTCATATGGCTACACCTTC	CASRGQASYGYTF
TRBV7-9	-	TRBD1	TRBJ1-4	TGTGCCAGCAGAACCGGGACAGGAAGTGAAAAACTGTTTTTT	CASRTGTGSEKLFF
TRBV6-2/TRBV6-3	-	TRBD1	TRBJ1-1	TGTGCCAGCAGTACCCGGACAGGGGACACTGAAGCTTTCTTT	CASSTRTGDTEAFF
TRBV2	many	-	TRBJ2-7	TGTGCCAGCAGCTCAGGGGAGAGTCGCGAGCAGTACTTC	CASSSGESREQYF
TRBV5-6	-	-	TRBJ2-7	TGTGCCAGCAGCTTTGGGGCGCGCGAGCAGTACTTC	CASSFGAREQYF
TRBV7-9	-	-	TRBJ1-5	TGTGCCAGCAGCGCTGTGGAGCCTGGTCAGCCCCAGCATTTT	CASSAVEPGQPQHF
TRBV11-2	-	-	TRBJ2-7	TGTGCCAGCAGCCTGGCGGACAGCTTATACTACGAGCAGTACTTC	CASSLADSLYYEQYF
TRBV18	-	TRBD2	TRBJ2-7	TGTGCCAGCTCACCAAAGCGGGGGGCGGATGACTACGAGCAGTACTTC	CASSPKRGADDYEQYF
TRBV9	-	TRBD1	TRBJ2-5	TGTGCCAGCAGCGTCGCTCCTACAGGGGGGCGGGAGACCCAGTACTTC	CASSVAPTGGRETQYF
TRBV18	-	-	TRBJ2-5	TGTGCCAGCTCACTTTCGGCGGGTTGGATAGAGACCCAGTACTTC	CASSLSAGWIETQYF
TRBV10-1	-	-	TRBJ2-3	TGCGCCAGCAGTGAGTCCCTGGGGGCGAGCACAGATACGCAGTATTTT	CASSESLGASTDTQYF
TRBV3-1/TRBV3-2	-	-	TRBJ2-1	TGTGCCAGCAGTCTTCTATCCGGGCTCAATGAGCAGTTCTTC	CASSLLSGLNEQFF
TRBV5-1	-	-	TRBJ2-3	TGCGCCAGCAGCGTTGAACTCGGTAGCACAGATACGCAGTATTTT	CASSVELGSTDTQYF
TRBV10-1	-	-	TRBJ2-6	TGCGCCAGCAGTACCGGGGCCAACGTCCTGACTTTC	CASSTGANVLTF
TRBV18	once	TRBD1	TRBJ1-4	TGTGCCAGCTCACCGACAGGGGATGCAACTAATGAAAAACTGTTTTTT	CASSPTGDATNEKLFF